This paragraph covers one T cell receptor (beta chain) sequence. Its antigen is not known. After removal of 0 bases from V and 4 bases from J, the junction contained 9 bases not matched to a gene. CDR1 is WNHNN, CDR2 SYGVQD, per germline (reference sequence). The CDR3 loop spans 17 amino acids. Time point described: week 35, safety follow-up. The investigators gave 300 ug of mutant IDH1 20-mer peptide in each vaccine dose, together with topical imiquimod. These data originate in a study of a mutant IDH1 vaccine in newly diagnosed glioma. The wider study: Beginning 4-6 weeks after radiotherapy alone, or with temozolomide cycles, vaccination took place.

TCRdb keeps only in-frame clones here, not all; method: immunoSEQ multiplex PCR. The table has roughly 68,000 clones, about 74% seen once. This specimen consisted of PBMCs, obtained from a glioma patient whose treatment included an IDH1 peptide vaccine. The sequence was obtained from a man aged 50-59 years with glioma. V and J are TRBV10-1 and TRBJ2-3; TRBD1 matches at 8 bases. This chain's CDR3 is CASSESTSGGLADTQYF. The CDR3, as DNA: TGCGCCAGCAGTGAGTCGACATCAGGGGGCCTGGCAGATACGCAGTATTTT.